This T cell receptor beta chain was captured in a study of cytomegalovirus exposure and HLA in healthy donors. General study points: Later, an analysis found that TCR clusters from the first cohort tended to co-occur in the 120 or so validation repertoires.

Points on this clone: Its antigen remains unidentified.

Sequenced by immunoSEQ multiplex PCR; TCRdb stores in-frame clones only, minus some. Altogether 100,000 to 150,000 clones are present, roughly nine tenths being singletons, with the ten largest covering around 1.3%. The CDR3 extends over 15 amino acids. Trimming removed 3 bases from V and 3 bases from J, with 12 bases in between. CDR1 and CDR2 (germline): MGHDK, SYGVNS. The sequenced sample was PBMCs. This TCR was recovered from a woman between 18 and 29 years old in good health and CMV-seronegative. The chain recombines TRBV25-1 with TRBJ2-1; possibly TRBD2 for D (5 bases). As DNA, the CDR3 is TGTGCCAGCAGTGAGGACCCCGGGGACTACAATGAGCAGTTCTTC. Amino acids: CASSEDPGDYNEQFF. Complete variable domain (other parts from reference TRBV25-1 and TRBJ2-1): EADIYQTPRYLVIGTGKKITLECSQTMGHDKMYWYQQDPGMELHLIHYSYGVNSTEKGDLSSESTVSRIRTEHFPLTLESARPSHTSQYLCASSEDPGDYNEQFFGPGTRLTVL.